This entry describes one TCR beta chain. No antigen is known for it. The CDR3 covers 13 residues. The germline V gene has CDR1 MRHNA and CDR2 SNTAGT. V shed 7 bases and J 0 bases; nucleotides not matched to a gene: 1. Primers for the PCR totalled 60 Vbeta and 13 Jbeta. Sequenced by immunoSEQ multiplex PCR; TCRdb stores in-frame clones only, minus some. In the table there are about 110,000 clones, 81% of which are singletons. These data belong to a study of cytomegalovirus exposure and HLA in healthy donors. Findings and caveats of the study: A missense DCLRE1C variant was associated with V- and J-gene trimming of TCR beta chains in a later analysis, and an independent cohort replicated the association.

Healthy people donating bone marrow made up the donors. The source of this sequence is a woman in her 30s in good health and CMV-seronegative. Sample: PBMCs. The chain has TRBV6-4 and TRBJ2-3, with 7 bases matching TRBD2. The CDR3 protein is CASKAGSTDTQYF. In DNA, the CDR3 is TGTGCCAGCAAAGCGGGGAGCACAGATACGCAGTATTTT.